These T cell receptor beta chains were read from a single sample in a study of siplizumab effects on memory and regulatory T cells. Clones were read by immunoSEQ multiplex PCR, and TCRdb kept only the in-frame ones, dropping some. The data contain about 100,000 clones, 94% of them singletons. The sample was non-Treg CD4+ T cells sorted from blood. These receptors were obtained from a human donor in good health. Each CDR3 is given with its conserved first and last residue. D genes are given only for firm matches. Clone size is shown for a subset of rows, as once, few, many or a class of expanded clone.

. TRBJ2-5 TRBV7-9 . CASSLTGSSQETQYF TGTGCCAGCAGCTTAACCGGGAGCTCCCAAGAGACCCAGTACTTC
. TRBJ2-1 TRBV4-1 TRBD1 CASSQYRGQNYNEQFF TGCGCCAGCAGCCAATACAGGGGGCAAAACTACAATGAGCAGTTCTTC
. TRBJ2-7 TRBV15 . CATSRDRGLEQYF TGTGCCACCAGCAGAGATCGGGGACTCGAGCAGTACTTC
. TRBJ2-3 TRBV5-4 . CASRAGQSTDTQYF TGTGCCAGCAGAGCTGGGCAGAGCACAGATACGCAGTATTTT
. TRBJ2-7 TRBV5-1 . CASRTDTYEQYF TGCGCCAGCAGAACGGACACTTACGAGCAGTACTTC
. TRBJ1-2 TRBV11-2 TRBD1 CASSTQGALYGYTF TGTGCCAGCAGCACCCAGGGGGCGCTTTATGGCTACACCTTC
. TRBJ2-1 TRBV28 TRBD2 CASSKVLAGDMNEQFF TGTGCCAGCAGTAAGGTACTAGCGGGAGATATGAATGAGCAGTTCTTC
once TRBJ2-3 TRBV11-2 TRBD2 CASSSLAGGVTDTQYF TGTGCCAGCAGCTCTCTAGCGGGAGGGGTCACAGATACGCAGTATTTT
once TRBJ1-4 TRBV6-5 . CATQGGATNEKLFF TGTGCCACACAAGGAGGGGCAACTAATGAAAAACTGTTTTTT
. TRBJ2-7 TRBV9 TRBD1 CASSPGQGGTYEQYF TGTGCCAGCAGCCCTGGACAGGGGGGAACCTACGAGCAGTACTTC
. TRBJ1-1 TRBV18 . CASSPPNRATEAFF TGTGCCAGCTCACCACCCAACAGGGCAACTGAAGCTTTCTTT
. TRBJ1-2 TRBV7-9 . CASSLQGYTF TGTGCCAGCAGCTTACAGGGCTACACCTTC
. TRBJ2-2 TRBV6-1 TRBD1 CASSERTGSNTGELFF TGTGCCAGCAGTGAACGGACAGGGTCGAACACCGGGGAGCTGTTTTTT
once TRBJ2-5 TRBV6-6 . CASTVTSFSGETQYF TGTGCCAGCACCGTGACTAGTTTTTCGGGAGAGACCCAGTACTTC
. TRBJ2-1 TRBV7-9 . CASSLRAYNEQFF TGTGCCAGCAGCTTACGGGCCTACAATGAGCAGTTCTTC
once TRBJ2-7 TRBV28 . CASSLRSGRSYEQYF TGTGCCAGCAGTTTACGAAGCGGAAGATCCTACGAGCAGTACTTC
. TRBJ2-1 TRBV6-1 TRBD2 CASRKTSGGYNEQFF TGTGCCAGCAGGAAGACTAGCGGGGGGTACAATGAGCAGTTCTTC
. TRBJ2-3 TRBV7-2 . CASSVDGIDTQYF TGTGCCAGCAGCGTAGACGGGATCGATACGCAGTATTTT
. TRBJ2-3 TRBV18 TRBD1 CASSTGQGLADTQYF TGTGCCAGCTCAACGGGACAGGGTTTAGCAGATACGCAGTATTTT
. TRBJ1-5 TRBV7-8 . CASSFLGSNQPQHF TGTGCCAGCAGCTTTCTTGGCAGCAATCAGCCCCAGCATTTT
. TRBJ2-2 TRBV5-1 TRBD1 CASSGQGASGELFF TGCGCCAGCAGCGGACAGGGGGCGAGCGGGGAGCTGTTTTTT
. TRBJ2-7 TRBV7-8 . CASSLAYTGEMSRNSYEQYF TGTGCCAGCAGCTTAGCGTATACAGGTGAAATGAGTCGAAACTCTTACGAGCAGTACTTC
. TRBJ2-7 TRBV6-6 . CASSYSMRTGSYEQYF TGTGCCAGCAGTTACTCGATGCGAACAGGGTCATACGAGCAGTACTTC
. TRBJ1-2 TRBV7-2 . CASSFLQAYGYTF TGTGCCAGCAGCTTTCTACAGGCCTATGGCTACACCTTC
. TRBJ2-1 TRBV5-1 TRBD2 CASNLPGGSYNEQFF TGCGCCAGCAACTTACCGGGGGGATCCTACAATGAGCAGTTCTTC
. TRBJ1-5 TRBV11-2 TRBD1 CASSSRDRAYQPQHF TGTGCCAGCAGCTCAAGGGACAGGGCGTATCAGCCCCAGCATTTT
. TRBJ2-7 TRBV19 . CASSDERVSSYEQYF TGTGCCAGTAGTGATGAGCGGGTGAGCTCCTACGAGCAGTACTTC
. TRBJ2-1 TRBV27 TRBD1 CASRRDRVDNEQFF TGTGCCAGCAGGCGGGACAGGGTAGACAATGAGCAGTTCTTC
. TRBJ1-1 TRBV19 . CASSPGGGTEAFF TGTGCCAGTAGCCCTGGGGGAGGCACTGAAGCTTTCTTT
once TRBJ2-5 TRBV18 . CASSPTGLGETQYF TGTGCCAGCTCACCAACAGGACTCGGCGAGACCCAGTACTTC
. TRBJ2-1 TRBV7-9 TRBD2 CASSPGEGGSINEQFF TGTGCCAGCAGCCCCGGGGAGGGCGGGAGTATTAATGAGCAGTTCTTC
. TRBJ2-2 TRBV5-1 . CASSLGQPNTGELFF TGCGCCAGCAGCTTGGGGCAGCCGAACACCGGGGAGCTGTTTTTT
. TRBJ2-7 TRBV5-4 TRBD2 CASSLSGTSGAEQYF TGTGCCAGCAGCTTGAGCGGGACTAGCGGCGCCGAGCAGTACTTC
. TRBJ2-7 TRBV9 . CASSVVSQARPYEQYF TGTGCCAGCAGCGTAGTTAGCCAGGCACGACCCTACGAGCAGTACTTC
. TRBJ1-1 TRBV14 . CASSSPTRGLMNTEAFF TGTGCCAGCAGCTCTCCGACTAGGGGCCTAATGAACACTGAAGCTTTCTTT
. TRBJ2-5 TRBV7-6 . CASSPTQGVQTQYF TGTGCCAGCAGCCCGACACAGGGTGTACAGACCCAGTACTTC
. TRBJ2-7 TRBV6-6 . CASSYDSYEQYF TGTGCCAGCAGTTACGACTCCTACGAGCAGTACTTC
. TRBJ2-6 TRBV4-1 . CASSYTAYSGANVLTF TGCGCCAGCAGCTATACGGCCTACTCTGGGGCCAACGTCCTGACTTTC
few TRBJ1-1 TRBV28 . CASRANTEAFF TGTGCCAGCAGGGCTAACACTGAAGCTTTCTTT
once TRBJ1-5 TRBV28 . CASSLRIENQPQHF TGTGCCAGCAGTTTAAGGATCGAAAATCAGCCCCAGCATTTT
. TRBJ2-7 TRBV6-6 . CASSPTRVGEQYF TGTGCCAGCAGTCCGACTAGGGTTGGCGAGCAGTACTTC
. TRBJ1-2 TRBV19 TRBD1 CASSPPGQGGLKGYTF TGTGCCAGTAGTCCTCCGGGACAGGGGGGTTTAAAGGGCTACACCTTC
. TRBJ1-5 TRBV7-8 TRBD1 CASSLLQGDQPQHF TGTGCCAGCAGCCTACTCCAGGGGGATCAGCCCCAGCATTTT
. TRBJ2-1 TRBV6-5 TRBD1 CASSYGQGDNEQFF TGTGCCAGCAGTTACGGACAGGGGGACAATGAGCAGTTCTTC
. TRBJ2-1 TRBV28 . CASSQTSKGSYNEQFF TGTGCCAGCAGTCAAACTTCCAAGGGATCCTACAATGAGCAGTTCTTC
once TRBJ2-7 TRBV19 TRBD2 CASRQTGLAGSYEQYF TGTGCCAGTAGGCAGACGGGACTAGCGGGATCCTACGAGCAGTACTTC